A single TCR beta chain is shown here with its context. Those enrolled, adults aged roughly 18 to 95 years, came from 24 US areas. Among Cohort 3 donors, those recovered had two negative PCRs, clearance, or symptom resolution. The source of the sample is a study of blood T cell repertoires in COVID-19. Data came from immunoSEQ multiplex PCR; TCRdb stores just in-frame clones and leaves some out. The sample contains approximately 270,000 clones, 80% to 90% of which appear only once. V lost 4 bases to trimming and J lost 5 bases, with 15 bases between them. The length of the CDR3 is 14 residues. Germline V gene lookup returns CDR1 LGHDT and CDR2 YNNKEL (reference sequence).

This clonotype was obtained from a woman aged 45-60 years who had recovered from COVID-19. The V and J genes are TRBV3-1 (or the pseudogene TRBV3-2) and TRBJ2-7; D might be TRBD2 (5 bases). Sequencing used PBMCs or T cells enriched from blood (not recorded which). The CDR3 DNA reads as TGTGCCAGCAGCCTTCACGGCGTCGGGGACGAGCAGTACTTC. Translated, it gives CASSLHGVGDEQYF.